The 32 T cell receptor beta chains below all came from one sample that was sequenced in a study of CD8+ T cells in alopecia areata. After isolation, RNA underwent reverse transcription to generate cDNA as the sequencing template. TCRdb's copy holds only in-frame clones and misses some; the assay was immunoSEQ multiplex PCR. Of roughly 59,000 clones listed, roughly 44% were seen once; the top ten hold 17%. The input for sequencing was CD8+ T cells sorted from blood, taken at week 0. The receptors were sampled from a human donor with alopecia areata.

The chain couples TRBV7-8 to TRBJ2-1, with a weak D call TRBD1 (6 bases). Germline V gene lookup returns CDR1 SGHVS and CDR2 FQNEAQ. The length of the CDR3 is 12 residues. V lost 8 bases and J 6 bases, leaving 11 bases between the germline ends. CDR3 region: CASVTGINEQFF. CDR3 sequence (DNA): TGTGCCAGCGTCACAGGGATCAATGAGCAGTTCTTC. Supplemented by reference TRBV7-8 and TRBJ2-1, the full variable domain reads GAGVSQSPRYKVAKRGQDVALRCDPISGHVSLFWYQQALGQGPEFLTYFQNEAQLDKSGLPSDRFFAERPEGSVSTLKIQRTQQEDSAVYLCASVTGINEQFFGPGTRLTVL.

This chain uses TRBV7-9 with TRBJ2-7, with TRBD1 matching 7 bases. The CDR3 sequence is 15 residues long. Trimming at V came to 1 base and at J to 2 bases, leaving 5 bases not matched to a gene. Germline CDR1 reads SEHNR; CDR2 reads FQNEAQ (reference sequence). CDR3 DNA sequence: TGTGCCAGCAGCTTAGTACAGGGGATGGCCTACGAGCAGTACTTC. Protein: CASSLVQGMAYEQYF. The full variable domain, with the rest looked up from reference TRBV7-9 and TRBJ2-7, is DTGVSQNPRHKITKRGQNVTFRCDPISEHNRLYWYRQTLGQGPEFLTYFQNEAQLEKSRLLSDRFSAERPKGSFSTLEIQRTEQGDSAMYLCASSLVQGMAYEQYFGPGTRLTVT.

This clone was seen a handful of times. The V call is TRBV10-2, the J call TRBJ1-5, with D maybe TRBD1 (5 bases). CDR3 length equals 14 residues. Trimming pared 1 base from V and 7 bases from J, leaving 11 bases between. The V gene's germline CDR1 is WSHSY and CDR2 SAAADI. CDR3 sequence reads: CASSEWRGSQPQHF. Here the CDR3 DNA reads TGCGCCAGCAGTGAGTGGAGGGGATCGCAGCCCCAGCATTTT.

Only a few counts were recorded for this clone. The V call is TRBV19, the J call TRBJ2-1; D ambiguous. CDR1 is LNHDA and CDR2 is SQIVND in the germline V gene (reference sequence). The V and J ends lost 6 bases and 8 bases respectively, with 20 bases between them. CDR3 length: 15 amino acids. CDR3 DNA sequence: TGTGCCAGTAGCTACCGTACGGAAATCAGAGATGAGCAGTTCTTC. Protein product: CASSYRTEIRDEQFF.

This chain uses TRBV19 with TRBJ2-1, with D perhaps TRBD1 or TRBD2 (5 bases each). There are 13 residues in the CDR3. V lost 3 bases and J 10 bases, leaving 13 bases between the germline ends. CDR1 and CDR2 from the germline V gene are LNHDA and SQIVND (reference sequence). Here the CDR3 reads CASSMGPFGEQFF. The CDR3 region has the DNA TGTGCCAGTAGTATGGGACCCTTCGGGGAGCAGTTCTTC.

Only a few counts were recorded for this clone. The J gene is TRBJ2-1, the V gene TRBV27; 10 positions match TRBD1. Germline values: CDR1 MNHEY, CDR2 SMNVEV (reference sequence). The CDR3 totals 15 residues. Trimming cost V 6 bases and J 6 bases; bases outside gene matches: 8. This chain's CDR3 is CASSIDRGRLNEQFF. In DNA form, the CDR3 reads TGTGCCAGCAGCATTGACAGGGGGCGGCTCAATGAGCAGTTCTTC.

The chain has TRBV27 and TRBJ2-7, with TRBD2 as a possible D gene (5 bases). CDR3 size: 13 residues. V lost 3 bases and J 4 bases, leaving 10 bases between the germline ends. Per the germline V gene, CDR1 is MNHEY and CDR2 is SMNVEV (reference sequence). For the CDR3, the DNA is TGTGCCAGCAGTTTTGGCCCGGGGTACGAGCAGTACTTC. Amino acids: CASSFGPGYEQYF.

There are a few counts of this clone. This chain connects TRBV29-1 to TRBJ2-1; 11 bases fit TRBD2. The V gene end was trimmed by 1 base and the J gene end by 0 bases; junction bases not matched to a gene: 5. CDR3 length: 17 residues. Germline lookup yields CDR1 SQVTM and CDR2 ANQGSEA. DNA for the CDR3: TGCAGCGTTGAAGGGACTAGCGGGCCCAGCTCCTACAATGAGCAGTTCTTC. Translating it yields CSVEGTSGPSSYNEQFF.

CDR3 DNA: TGTGCCAGTAGTATAGATCGGAACAGCCAAGAGACCCAGTACTTC. It specifies CASSIDRNSQETQYF. This chain joins TRBV19 and TRBJ2-5, with D uncertain. The CDR3 loop spans 15 amino acids. Trimming removed 0 bases from V and 1 base from J, with 9 bases in between. Germline CDR1 is LNHDA and CDR2 is SQIVND (reference sequence).

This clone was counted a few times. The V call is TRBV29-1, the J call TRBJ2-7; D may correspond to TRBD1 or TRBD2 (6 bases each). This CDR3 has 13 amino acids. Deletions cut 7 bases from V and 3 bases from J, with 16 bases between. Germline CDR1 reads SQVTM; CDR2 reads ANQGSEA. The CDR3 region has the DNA TGCAGCGCCAGGGGAACTAGCCGCTACGAGCAGTACTTC. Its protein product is CSARGTSRYEQYF.

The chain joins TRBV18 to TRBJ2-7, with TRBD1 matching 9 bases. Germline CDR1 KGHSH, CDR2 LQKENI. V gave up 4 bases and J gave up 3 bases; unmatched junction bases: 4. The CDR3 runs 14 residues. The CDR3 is CASSQGQGLYEQYF. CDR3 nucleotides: TGTGCCAGCTCACAGGGACAGGGCCTCTACGAGCAGTACTTC.

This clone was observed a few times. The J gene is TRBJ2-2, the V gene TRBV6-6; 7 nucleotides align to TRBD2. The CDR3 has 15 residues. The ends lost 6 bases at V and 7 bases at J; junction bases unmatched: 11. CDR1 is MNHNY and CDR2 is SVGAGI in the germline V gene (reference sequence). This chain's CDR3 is CASREGTTWVGELFF. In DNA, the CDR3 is TGTGCCAGCAGGGAAGGGACTACCTGGGTCGGGGAGCTGTTTTTT.

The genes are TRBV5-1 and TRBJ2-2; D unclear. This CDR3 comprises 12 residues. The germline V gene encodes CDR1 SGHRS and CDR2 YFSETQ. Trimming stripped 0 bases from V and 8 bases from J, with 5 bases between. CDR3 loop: CASSLGSGELFF. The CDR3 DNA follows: TGCGCCAGCAGCTTGGGGTCGGGGGAGCTGTTTTTT.

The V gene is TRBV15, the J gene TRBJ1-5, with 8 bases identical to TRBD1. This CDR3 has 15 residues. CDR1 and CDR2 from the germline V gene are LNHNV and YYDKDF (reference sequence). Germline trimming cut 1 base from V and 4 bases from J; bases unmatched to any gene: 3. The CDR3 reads CATSRAGGPNQPQHF. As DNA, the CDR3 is TGTGCCACCAGCAGAGCAGGGGGCCCTAATCAGCCCCAGCATTTT.

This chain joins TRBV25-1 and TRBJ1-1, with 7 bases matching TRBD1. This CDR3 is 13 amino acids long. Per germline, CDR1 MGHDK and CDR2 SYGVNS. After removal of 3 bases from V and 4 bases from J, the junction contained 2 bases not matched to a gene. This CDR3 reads CASSDRGVTEAFF. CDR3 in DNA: TGTGCCAGCAGTGACAGGGGGGTCACTGAAGCTTTCTTT.

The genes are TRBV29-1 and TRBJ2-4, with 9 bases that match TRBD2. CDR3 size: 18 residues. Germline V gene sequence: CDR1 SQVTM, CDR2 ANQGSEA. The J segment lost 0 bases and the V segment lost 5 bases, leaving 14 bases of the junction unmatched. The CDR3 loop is CSVFSGGNPFIAKNIQYF. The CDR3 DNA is TGCAGCGTTTTTAGCGGGGGAAATCCTTTCATAGCCAAAAACATTCAGTACTTC.

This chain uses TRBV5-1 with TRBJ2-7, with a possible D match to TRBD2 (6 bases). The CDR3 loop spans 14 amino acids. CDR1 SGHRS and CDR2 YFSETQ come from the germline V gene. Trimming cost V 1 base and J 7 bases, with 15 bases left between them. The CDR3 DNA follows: TGCGCCAGCAGCTTGTTGTTTCCTAGCGTTGAGCAGTACTTC. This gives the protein CASSLLFPSVEQYF.

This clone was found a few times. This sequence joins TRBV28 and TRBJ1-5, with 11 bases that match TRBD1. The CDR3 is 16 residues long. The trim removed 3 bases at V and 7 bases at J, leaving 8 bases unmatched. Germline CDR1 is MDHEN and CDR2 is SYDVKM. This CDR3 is CASSFTRTGGEQPQHF. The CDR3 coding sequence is TGTGCCAGCAGTTTTACCAGGACAGGGGGCGAGCAGCCCCAGCATTTT.

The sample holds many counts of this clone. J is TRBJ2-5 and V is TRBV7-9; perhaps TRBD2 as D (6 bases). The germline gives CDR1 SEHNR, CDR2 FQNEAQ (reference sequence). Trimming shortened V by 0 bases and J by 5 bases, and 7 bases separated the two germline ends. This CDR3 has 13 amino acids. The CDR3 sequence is CASSLAGGETQYF. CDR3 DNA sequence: TGTGCCAGCAGCTTAGCGGGAGGCGAGACCCAGTACTTC.

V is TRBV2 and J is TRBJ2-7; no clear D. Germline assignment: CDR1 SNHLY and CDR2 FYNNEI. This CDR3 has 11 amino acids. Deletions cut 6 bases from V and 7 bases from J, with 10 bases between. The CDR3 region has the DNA TGTGCCAGCAGAGAATCGGGTGAGCAGTACTTC. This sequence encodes CASRESGEQYF.

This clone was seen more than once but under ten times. CDR3 loop: CSADFTDTQYF. DNA of the CDR3: TGCAGCGCCGACTTCACAGATACGCAGTATTTT. The chain uses TRBV29-1 and TRBJ2-3, with D uncertain. Germline values: CDR1 SQVTM, CDR2 ANQGSEA. Trimming took 7 bases from V and 2 from J, leaving 7 bases between them. This CDR3 contains 11 residues.

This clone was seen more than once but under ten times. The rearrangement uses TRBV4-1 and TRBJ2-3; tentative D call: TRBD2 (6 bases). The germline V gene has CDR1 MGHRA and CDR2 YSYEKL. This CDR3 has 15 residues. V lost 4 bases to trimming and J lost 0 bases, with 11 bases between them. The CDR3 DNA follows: TGCGCCAGCAGCCCCGGGGGAGTTAGCACAGATACGCAGTATTTT. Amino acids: CASSPGGVSTDTQYF.

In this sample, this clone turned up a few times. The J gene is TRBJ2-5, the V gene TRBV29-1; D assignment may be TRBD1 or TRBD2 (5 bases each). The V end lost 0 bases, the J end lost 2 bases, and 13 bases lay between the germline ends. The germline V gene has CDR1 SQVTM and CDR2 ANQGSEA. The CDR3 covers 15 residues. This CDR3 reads CSVEDQGRIQETQYF. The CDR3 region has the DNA TGCAGCGTTGAAGATCAGGGACGGATACAAGAGACCCAGTACTTC.

CDR3: CSSRGSTEAFF. The CDR3, as DNA: TGCAGTTCCCGGGGCTCTACTGAAGCTTTCTTT. V is TRBV29-1 and J is TRBJ1-1, with D perhaps matching TRBD1 (5 bases). The CDR3 contains 11 residues. Germline CDR1 SQVTM, CDR2 ANQGSEA.

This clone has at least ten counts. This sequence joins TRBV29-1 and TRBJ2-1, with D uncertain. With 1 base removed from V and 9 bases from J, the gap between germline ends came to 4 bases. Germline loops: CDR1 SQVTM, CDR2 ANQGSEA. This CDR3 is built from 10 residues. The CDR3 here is CSVEGGEQFF. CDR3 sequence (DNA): TGCAGCGTTGAAGGTGGTGAGCAGTTCTTC.

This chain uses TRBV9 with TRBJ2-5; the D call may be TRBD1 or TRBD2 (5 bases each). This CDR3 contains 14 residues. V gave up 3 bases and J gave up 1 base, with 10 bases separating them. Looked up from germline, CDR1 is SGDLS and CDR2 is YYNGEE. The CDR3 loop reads CASSAGPRQETQYF. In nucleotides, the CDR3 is TGTGCCAGCAGCGCGGGGCCTCGCCAAGAGACCCAGTACTTC.

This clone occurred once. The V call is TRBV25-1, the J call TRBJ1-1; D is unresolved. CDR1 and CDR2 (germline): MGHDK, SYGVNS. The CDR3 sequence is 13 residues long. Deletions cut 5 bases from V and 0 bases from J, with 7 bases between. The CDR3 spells CASSMQLNTEAFF. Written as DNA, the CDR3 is TGTGCCAGCAGTATGCAGCTGAACACTGAAGCTTTCTTT.

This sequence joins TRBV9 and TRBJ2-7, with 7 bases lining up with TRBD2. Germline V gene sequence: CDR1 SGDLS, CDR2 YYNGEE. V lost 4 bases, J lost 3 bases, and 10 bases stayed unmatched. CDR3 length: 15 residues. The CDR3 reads CASSPGGSVHYEQYF. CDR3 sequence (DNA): TGTGCCAGCAGCCCGGGGGGTAGCGTGCACTACGAGCAGTACTTC.

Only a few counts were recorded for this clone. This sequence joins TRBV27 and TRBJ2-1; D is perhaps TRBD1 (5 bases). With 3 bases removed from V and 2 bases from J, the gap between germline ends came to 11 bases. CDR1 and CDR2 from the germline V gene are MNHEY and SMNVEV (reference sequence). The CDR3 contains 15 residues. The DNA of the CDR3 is TGTGCCAGCAGTTTGGGGCAGACCGCCTACAATGAGCAGTTCTTC. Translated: CASSLGQTAYNEQFF.

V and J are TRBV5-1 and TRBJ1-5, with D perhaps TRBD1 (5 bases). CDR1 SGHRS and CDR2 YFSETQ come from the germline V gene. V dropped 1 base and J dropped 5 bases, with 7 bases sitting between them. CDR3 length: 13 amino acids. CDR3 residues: CASSLTGHQPQHF. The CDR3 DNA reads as TGCGCCAGCAGCTTGACAGGACATCAGCCCCAGCATTTT.

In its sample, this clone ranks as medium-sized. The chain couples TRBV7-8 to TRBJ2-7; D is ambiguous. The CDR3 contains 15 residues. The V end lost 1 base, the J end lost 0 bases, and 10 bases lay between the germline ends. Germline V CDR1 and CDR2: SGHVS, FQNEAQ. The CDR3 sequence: CASSLEAQSSYEQYF. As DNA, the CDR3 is TGTGCCAGCAGCTTAGAGGCGCAAAGCTCCTACGAGCAGTACTTC.

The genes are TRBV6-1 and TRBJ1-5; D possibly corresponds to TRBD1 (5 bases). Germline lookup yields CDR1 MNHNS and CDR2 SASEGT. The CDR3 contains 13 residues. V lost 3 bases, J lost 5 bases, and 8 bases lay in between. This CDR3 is CASSDRQYQPQHF. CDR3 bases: TGTGCCAGCAGTGACCGACAGTATCAGCCCCAGCATTTT.